These T cell receptor beta chains were read from a single sample in a study of CD8 T cells in ankylosing spondylitis. A single record per CDR3 protein comes from TCRdb applying MiXCR to the 5' RACE reads. The sample comprises fewer than 750,000 distinct CDR3 sequences, 19% of which are singletons, and under 20% rests with the top ten. The sequenced sample was blood, either unsorted or a sorted T cell fraction (not recorded which). Receptors were obtained from a male donor with ankylosing spondylitis. CDR3s include the opening cysteine and the closing phenylalanine or tryptophan. The D gene is left open where the match is weak. Only some rows state a clone size, as once, few, many or a class for expanded clones.

D gene: TRBD1; clone size: NA; J gene: TRBJ1-1; V gene: TRBV2; CDR3 DNA: TGTGCCAGCAGTGAAGCGGGACAGGAAGCTTTCTTT; CDR3 protein: CASSEAGQEAFF
D gene: TRBD2; clone size: NA; J gene: TRBJ2-3; V gene: TRBV4-1; CDR3 DNA: TGCGCCAGCAGCCAAGGGGGACTAGCGAGATTAGGTGGGGCAGATACGCAGTATTTT; CDR3 protein: CASSQGGLARLGGADTQYF
D gene: NA; clone size: few; J gene: TRBJ1-2; V gene: TRBV12-3/TRBV12-4; CDR3 DNA: TGTGCCAGCAGAGCTGACAGCTACTATGGCTACACCTTC; CDR3 protein: CASRADSYYGYTF
D gene: TRBD2; clone size: many; J gene: TRBJ2-3; V gene: TRBV20-1; CDR3 DNA: TGCAGTGCTCATAGCGGGGGGGCTTCCACAGATACGCAGTATTTT; CDR3 protein: CSAHSGGASTDTQYF
D gene: NA; clone size: few; J gene: TRBJ2-1; V gene: TRBV6-2/TRBV6-3; CDR3 DNA: TGTGCCAGCAGTTACGGGACACCATCCTACAATGAGCAGTTCTTC; CDR3 protein: CASSYGTPSYNEQFF
D gene: NA; clone size: NA; J gene: TRBJ2-5; V gene: TRBV10-3; CDR3 DNA: TGTGCCATCAGTGACGTCGGGACAAAAGAGGCCCAGTACTTC; CDR3 protein: CAISDVGTKEAQYF
D gene: TRBD2; clone size: few; J gene: TRBJ2-3; V gene: TRBV5-1; CDR3 DNA: TGCGCCAGCAGCCTGACTAGCAAAGGCGGCACAGATACGCAGTATTTT; CDR3 protein: CASSLTSKGGTDTQYF
D gene: TRBD2; clone size: few; J gene: TRBJ2-1; V gene: TRBV6-1; CDR3 DNA: TGTGCCAGCTCTTTACAGGGACTAGCGGGTGTGAATGAGCAGTTCTTC; CDR3 protein: CASSLQGLAGVNEQFF
D gene: NA; clone size: many; J gene: TRBJ1-5; V gene: TRBV20-1; CDR3 DNA: TGCAGTGCTAGTGAGGGGTCCATCTTGCAGCCCCAGCATTTT; CDR3 protein: CSASEGSILQPQHF
D gene: NA; clone size: NA; J gene: TRBJ1-1; V gene: TRBV7-9; CDR3 DNA: TGTGCCAGCAGCTTAGCGCTGGGGGTGAACACTGAAGCTTTCTTT; CDR3 protein: CASSLALGVNTEAFF
D gene: NA; clone size: NA; J gene: TRBJ2-1; V gene: TRBV6-2/TRBV6-3; CDR3 DNA: TGTGCCAGCAGTTACGCTTCGGAGCCTGGCAATGAGCAGTTCTTC; CDR3 protein: CASSYASEPGNEQFF
D gene: NA; clone size: NA; J gene: TRBJ2-2; V gene: TRBV11-1; CDR3 DNA: TGTGCCAGCAGCAATACCCGGGCGGGCCCCCCGGGTAACACCGGGGAGCTGTTTTTT; CDR3 protein: CASSNTRAGPPGNTGELFF
D gene: NA; clone size: NA; J gene: TRBJ2-7; V gene: TRBV12-3/TRBV12-4; CDR3 DNA: TGTGCCAGCAGTTTAGACTTCCGGGCTGACTGGGACGGGCAGTACTTC; CDR3 protein: CASSLDFRADWDGQYF
D gene: NA; clone size: few; J gene: TRBJ2-5; V gene: TRBV9; CDR3 DNA: TGTGCCAGCAGCGTGGGGGCGACAGGTACACAAGAGACCCAGTACTTC; CDR3 protein: CASSVGATGTQETQYF
D gene: TRBD2; clone size: few; J gene: TRBJ2-2; V gene: TRBV7-2; CDR3 DNA: TGTGCCAGTAAAGGACCGGGACTAGCGGTAACCGGGGAGCTGTTTTTT; CDR3 protein: CASKGPGLAVTGELFF
D gene: TRBD2; clone size: NA; J gene: TRBJ2-1; V gene: TRBV12-3/TRBV12-4; CDR3 DNA: TGTGCCAGCAGTGTGGGACTATTCGTGAATGAGCAGTTCTTC; CDR3 protein: CASSVGLFVNEQFF
D gene: NA; clone size: once; J gene: TRBJ2-2; V gene: TRBV12-2; CDR3 DNA: TGTGCAAGTCGCTTGGGCCAGGCGCGCCTTAAAACCAAAAACGAGAACACCGGGGAGCTGTTTTTT; CDR3 protein: CASRLGQARLKTKNENTGELFF
D gene: NA; clone size: few; J gene: TRBJ1-1; V gene: TRBV5-1; CDR3 DNA: TGCGCCAGCAGCTTCCTCGGACAGCCAGAAGCTTTCTTT; CDR3 protein: CASSFLGQPEAFF
D gene: TRBD1; clone size: NA; J gene: TRBJ1-2; V gene: TRBV28; CDR3 DNA: TGTGCCAGCACCCTACAGGGGACTCCCTACTATGGCTACACCTTC; CDR3 protein: CASTLQGTPYYGYTF
D gene: NA; clone size: NA; J gene: TRBJ1-5; V gene: TRBV20-1; CDR3 DNA: TGCAGTGCTTCGGGGTTCAATCAGCCCCAGCATTTT; CDR3 protein: CSASGFNQPQHF
D gene: NA; clone size: NA; J gene: TRBJ1-1; V gene: TRBV10-1; CDR3 DNA: TGCGCCAGCAGTGAGTCTCTGGGCACTGAAGCTTTCTTT; CDR3 protein: CASSESLGTEAFF
D gene: TRBD2; clone size: NA; J gene: TRBJ2-1; V gene: TRBV12-3/TRBV12-4; CDR3 DNA: TGTGCCAGCAGTCCACCGGGGGCGGGGGGGGCCCGAAATGAGCAGTTCTTC; CDR3 protein: CASSPPGAGGARNEQFF
D gene: NA; clone size: NA; J gene: TRBJ2-1; V gene: TRBV6-1; CDR3 DNA: TGTGCCAGCAGTGAAGGGGGTAGCCGCAATGAGCAGTTCTTC; CDR3 protein: CASSEGGSRNEQFF
D gene: TRBD2; clone size: NA; J gene: TRBJ2-7; V gene: TRBV25-1; CDR3 DNA: TGTGCCAGCAGTGAATTTGGTAGCGGGGGTACCTACGAGCAGTACTTC; CDR3 protein: CASSEFGSGGTYEQYF
D gene: NA; clone size: NA; J gene: TRBJ2-7; V gene: TRBV6-1; CDR3 DNA: TGTGCCAGCAGTGCCAGCATGGGGGGCTTCTACGAGCAGTACTTC; CDR3 protein: CASSASMGGFYEQYF
D gene: TRBD2; clone size: NA; J gene: TRBJ2-1; V gene: TRBV24-1; CDR3 DNA: TGTGCCACCAGAGATACCGGAGCGGGGGGGCGGGAGCAGTTCTTC; CDR3 protein: CATRDTGAGGREQFF
D gene: TRBD2; clone size: NA; J gene: TRBJ2-5; V gene: TRBV9; CDR3 DNA: TGTGCCAGCAGCGTCAACCCGGGACTAGCGGGGATGGACCAAGAGACCCAGTACTTC; CDR3 protein: CASSVNPGLAGMDQETQYF
D gene: NA; clone size: NA; J gene: TRBJ2-1; V gene: TRBV6-5; CDR3 DNA: TGTGCCAGCAGTTCCTTCTCGGGCTCCTACAATGAGCAGTTCTTC; CDR3 protein: CASSSFSGSYNEQFF
D gene: NA; clone size: few; J gene: TRBJ2-3; V gene: TRBV9; CDR3 DNA: TGTGCCAGCAGCCCGAGTGGCAATTTGGGCACAGATACGCAGTATTTT; CDR3 protein: CASSPSGNLGTDTQYF
D gene: NA; clone size: NA; J gene: TRBJ2-1; V gene: TRBV11-1; CDR3 DNA: TGTGCCAGCAGGCCAAACTACAATGAGCAGTTCTTC; CDR3 protein: CASRPNYNEQFF
D gene: TRBD1; clone size: NA; J gene: TRBJ2-1; V gene: TRBV5-4; CDR3 DNA: TGTGCCAGCAGCTTGGCACAGGGGGACCTCGATGAGCAGTTCTTC; CDR3 protein: CASSLAQGDLDEQFF
D gene: NA; clone size: few; J gene: TRBJ1-5; V gene: TRBV27; CDR3 DNA: TGTGCCAGCAGGCCCCGGGGGGCGGGGATATATAGCAATCAGCCCCAGCATTTT; CDR3 protein: CASRPRGAGIYSNQPQHF
D gene: NA; clone size: many; J gene: TRBJ1-2; V gene: TRBV27; CDR3 DNA: TGTGCCAGCAGTTTATGGGCGGGGGAAAACTATGGCTACACCTTC; CDR3 protein: CASSLWAGENYGYTF
D gene: NA; clone size: NA; J gene: TRBJ1-1; V gene: TRBV6-1; CDR3 DNA: TGTGCCAGCACTCTATCGGGGGGGGGAGAAGCTTTCTTT; CDR3 protein: CASTLSGGGEAFF
D gene: NA; clone size: NA; J gene: TRBJ2-3; V gene: TRBV7-3; CDR3 DNA: TGTGCCAGCAGCTCGATTGGGGGCACAGATACGCAGTATTTT; CDR3 protein: CASSSIGGTDTQYF
D gene: NA; clone size: NA; J gene: TRBJ2-5; V gene: TRBV18; CDR3 DNA: TGTGCCAGCTCACCAAAAGCCTTGGCCTACAGCGGACAAGAGACCCAGTACTTC; CDR3 protein: CASSPKALAYSGQETQYF
D gene: TRBD1; clone size: few; J gene: TRBJ1-2; V gene: TRBV3-1; CDR3 DNA: TGTGCCAGCAGCCCTTCGGGACAGGAGGGGTATGGCTACACCTTC; CDR3 protein: CASSPSGQEGYGYTF
D gene: TRBD1; clone size: few; J gene: TRBJ1-2; V gene: TRBV29-1; CDR3 DNA: TGCAGCCTCCGACAGGGCGGCTATGGCTACACCTTC; CDR3 protein: CSLRQGGYGYTF
D gene: TRBD2; clone size: NA; J gene: TRBJ2-5; V gene: TRBV20-1; CDR3 DNA: TGCAGTGCTAGAGCAGCGGGGGGGTACCAAGAGACCCAGTACTTC; CDR3 protein: CSARAAGGYQETQYF
D gene: TRBD1; clone size: few; J gene: TRBJ1-1; V gene: TRBV25-1; CDR3 DNA: TGTGCCAGCAGTGAATATAAAGGACAGGGACCCAGAGAAGCTTTCTTT; CDR3 protein: CASSEYKGQGPREAFF
D gene: NA; clone size: NA; J gene: TRBJ1-2; V gene: TRBV28; CDR3 DNA: TGTGCCAGCAGTCCCCCCACCTCGGACAGACAGTATGGCTACACCTTC; CDR3 protein: CASSPPTSDRQYGYTF
D gene: NA; clone size: few; J gene: TRBJ2-4; V gene: TRBV6-1; CDR3 DNA: TGTGCCAGCAGTGAAGCAATGGAGGGACCCAAAAACATTCAGTACTTC; CDR3 protein: CASSEAMEGPKNIQYF
D gene: NA; clone size: NA; J gene: TRBJ2-7; V gene: TRBV3-1; CDR3 DNA: TGTGCCAGCAGCCACCATGTAGCGTTATACGAGCAGTACTTC; CDR3 protein: CASSHHVALYEQYF
D gene: TRBD1; clone size: few; J gene: TRBJ1-2; V gene: TRBV2; CDR3 DNA: TGTGCCAAAGGACAGGGTCTCACTGGCTACACCTTC; CDR3 protein: CAKGQGLTGYTF
D gene: NA; clone size: few; J gene: TRBJ2-7; V gene: TRBV5-6; CDR3 DNA: TGTGCCAGCAGCTTGGTTTGGGAGGAGCAGTACTTC; CDR3 protein: CASSLVWEEQYF
D gene: TRBD1; clone size: many; J gene: TRBJ1-1; V gene: TRBV12-3/TRBV12-4; CDR3 DNA: TGTGCCAGCAGTCCGCAGGGGGCGCGCACTGAAGCTTTCTTT; CDR3 protein: CASSPQGARTEAFF